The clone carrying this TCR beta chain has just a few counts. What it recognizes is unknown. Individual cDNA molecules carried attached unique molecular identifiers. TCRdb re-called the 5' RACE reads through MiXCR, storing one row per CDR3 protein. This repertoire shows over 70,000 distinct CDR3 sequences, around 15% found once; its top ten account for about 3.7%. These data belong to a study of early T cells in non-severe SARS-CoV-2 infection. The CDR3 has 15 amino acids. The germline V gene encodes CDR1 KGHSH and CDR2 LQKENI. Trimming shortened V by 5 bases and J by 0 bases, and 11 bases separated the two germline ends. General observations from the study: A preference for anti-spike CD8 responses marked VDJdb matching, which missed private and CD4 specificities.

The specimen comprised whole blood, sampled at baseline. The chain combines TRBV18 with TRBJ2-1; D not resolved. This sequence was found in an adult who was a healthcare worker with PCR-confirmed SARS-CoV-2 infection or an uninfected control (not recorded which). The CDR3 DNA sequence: TGTGCCAGCTCAGAGCGTCTGGGCTCCTACAATGAGCAGTTCTTC. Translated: CASSERLGSYNEQFF.